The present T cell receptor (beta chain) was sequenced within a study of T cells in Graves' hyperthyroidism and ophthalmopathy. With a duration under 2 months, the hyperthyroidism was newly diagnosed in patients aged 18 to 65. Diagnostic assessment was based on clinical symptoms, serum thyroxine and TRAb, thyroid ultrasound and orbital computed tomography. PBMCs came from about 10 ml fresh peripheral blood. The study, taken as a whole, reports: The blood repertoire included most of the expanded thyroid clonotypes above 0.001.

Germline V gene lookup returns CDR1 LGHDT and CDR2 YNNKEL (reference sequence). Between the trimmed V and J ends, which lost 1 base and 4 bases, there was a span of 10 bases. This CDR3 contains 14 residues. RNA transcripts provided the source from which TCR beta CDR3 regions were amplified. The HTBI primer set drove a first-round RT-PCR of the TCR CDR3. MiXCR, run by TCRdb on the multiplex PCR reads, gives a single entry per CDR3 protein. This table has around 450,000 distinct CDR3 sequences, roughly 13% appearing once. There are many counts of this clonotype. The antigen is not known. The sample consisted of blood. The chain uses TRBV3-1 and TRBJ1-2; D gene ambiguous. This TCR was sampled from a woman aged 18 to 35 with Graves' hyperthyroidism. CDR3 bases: TGTGCCAGCAGCCAAGGTGTCAGGACCTATGGCTACACCTTC. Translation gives CASSQGVRTYGYTF.